One sample yielded the 5 T cell receptor beta chains listed below, sequenced in a study of blood T cell repertoires in COVID-19. TCRdb's table, derived via immunoSEQ multiplex PCR, lists solely in-frame clones and lacks some. The table records 60,000 or so clones, approximately 80% of them present only once. The sample consisted of peripheral blood. These receptors came from a human donor in a cohort sampled during active COVID-19.

The chain carries TRBV7-9 and TRBJ1-1, with a possible D match to TRBD1 (5 bases). Germline V lookup: CDR1 SEHNR, CDR2 FQNEAQ (reference sequence). There are 14 residues in the CDR3. Trimming took 1 base from V and 1 from J, leaving 7 bases between them. CDR3 nucleotide sequence: TGTGCCAGCAGCTTAGTCCAGGGGAACACTGAAGCTTTCTTT. Residues: CASSLVQGNTEAFF. The full variable domain, rest sourced from reference TRBV7-9 and TRBJ1-1, is DTGVSQNPRHKITKRGQNVTFRCDPISEHNRLYWYRQTLGQGPEFLTYFQNEAQLEKSRLLSDRFSAERPKGSFSTLEIQRTEQGDSAMYLCASSLVQGNTEAFFGQGTRLTVV.

This clone was observed a single time. The V and J genes are TRBV5-1 and TRBJ1-2; weak D call: TRBD1 (6 bases). The V end lost 0 bases, the J end lost 6 bases, and 9 bases lay between the germline ends. This CDR3 region has 13 residues. CDR1 SGHRS and CDR2 YFSETQ come from the germline V gene. CDR3: CASSLVSGDGYTF. The CDR3 region has the DNA TGCGCCAGCAGCTTGGTTTCAGGGGATGGCTACACCTTC.

The rearrangement links TRBV2 to TRBJ1-2, with D unclear. In germline, CDR1 is SNHLY, CDR2 FYNNEI. Trimming shortened V by 4 bases and J by 9 bases, and 18 bases separated the two germline ends. This CDR3 is 14 amino acids long. CDR3 sequence (DNA): TGTGCCAGCAGTGCGGAGGACCTCGTTGGACGCTACACCTTC. This codes for CASSAEDLVGRYTF.

This chain joins TRBV5-1 and TRBJ2-1, with TRBD2 identical over 8 bases. Per germline, CDR1 SGHRS and CDR2 YFSETQ. The CDR3 covers 13 residues. V gave up 7 bases and J gave up 7 bases; unmatched junction bases: 7. CDR3 sequence (DNA): TGCGCCAGCTCCGCTAGCGGGCCTAATGAGCAGTTCTTC. Encoded protein: CASSASGPNEQFF.

The chain has TRBV9 and TRBJ1-6; TRBD1 aligns across 12 bases. Germline V lookup: CDR1 SGDLS, CDR2 YYNGEE. J gave up 7 bases and V 3 bases, and 2 bases lay outside the gene matches. The CDR3 loop spans 15 amino acids. CDR3 sequence reads: CASSEGQGANSPLHF. The CDR3 region has the DNA TGTGCCAGCAGCGAGGGACAGGGGGCGAATTCACCCCTCCACTTT.